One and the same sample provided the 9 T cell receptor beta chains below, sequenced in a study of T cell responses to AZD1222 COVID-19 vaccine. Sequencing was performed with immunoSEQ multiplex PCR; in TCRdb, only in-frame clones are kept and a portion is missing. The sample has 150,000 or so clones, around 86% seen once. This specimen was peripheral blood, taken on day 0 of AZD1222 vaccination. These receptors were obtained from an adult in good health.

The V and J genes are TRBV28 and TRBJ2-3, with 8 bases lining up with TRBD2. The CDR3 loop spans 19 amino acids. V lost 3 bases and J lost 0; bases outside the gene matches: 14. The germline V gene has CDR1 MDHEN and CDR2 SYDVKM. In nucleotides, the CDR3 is TGTGCCAGCAGTTTTCCCCGAGTTAGCGGGGTTCCTAGCACAGATACGCAGTATTTT. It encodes CASSFPRVSGVPSTDTQYF.

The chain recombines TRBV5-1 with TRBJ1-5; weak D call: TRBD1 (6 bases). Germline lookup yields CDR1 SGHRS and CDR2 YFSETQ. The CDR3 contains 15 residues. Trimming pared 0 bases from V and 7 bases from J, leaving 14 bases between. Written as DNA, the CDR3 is TGCGCCAGCAGCTTGGGGGGGCTGCAAAACCAGCCCCAGCATTTT. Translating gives CASSLGGLQNQPQHF.

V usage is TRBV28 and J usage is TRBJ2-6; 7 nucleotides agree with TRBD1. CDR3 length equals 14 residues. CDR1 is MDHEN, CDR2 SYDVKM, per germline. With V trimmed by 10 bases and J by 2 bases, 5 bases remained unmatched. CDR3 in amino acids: CATTGDPGANVLTF. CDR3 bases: TGTGCCACCACAGGGGACCCTGGGGCCAACGTCCTGACTTTC.

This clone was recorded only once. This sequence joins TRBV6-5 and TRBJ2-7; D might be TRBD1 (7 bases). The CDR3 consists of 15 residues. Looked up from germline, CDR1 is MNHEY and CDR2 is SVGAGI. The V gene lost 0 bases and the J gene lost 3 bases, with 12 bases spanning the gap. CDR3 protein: CASSYSRQGGYEQYF. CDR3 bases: TGTGCCAGCAGTTACTCGAGGCAGGGGGGCTACGAGCAGTACTTC.

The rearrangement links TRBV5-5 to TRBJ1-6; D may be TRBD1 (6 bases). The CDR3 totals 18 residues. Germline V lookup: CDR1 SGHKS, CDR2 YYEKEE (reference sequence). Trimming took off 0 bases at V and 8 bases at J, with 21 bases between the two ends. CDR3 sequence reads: CASSLEFGGALNDSPLHF. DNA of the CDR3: TGTGCCAGCAGCTTGGAGTTTGGGGGGGCGCTTAATGATTCACCCCTCCACTTT.

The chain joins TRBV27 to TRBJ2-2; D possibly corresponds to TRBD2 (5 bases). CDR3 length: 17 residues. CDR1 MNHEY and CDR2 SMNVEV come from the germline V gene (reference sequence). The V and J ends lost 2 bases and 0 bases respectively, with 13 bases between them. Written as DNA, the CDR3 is TGTGCCAGCAGTTTAATTTCGCGGGTGACGAACACCGGGGAGCTGTTTTTT. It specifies CASSLISRVTNTGELFF.

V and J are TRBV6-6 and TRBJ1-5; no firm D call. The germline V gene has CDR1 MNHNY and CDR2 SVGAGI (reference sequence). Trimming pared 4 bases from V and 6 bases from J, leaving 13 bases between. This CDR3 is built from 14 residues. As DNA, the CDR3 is TGTGCCAGCAGTTCGTCCGAGCCCGTTCAGCCCCAGCATTTT. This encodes CASSSSEPVQPQHF.

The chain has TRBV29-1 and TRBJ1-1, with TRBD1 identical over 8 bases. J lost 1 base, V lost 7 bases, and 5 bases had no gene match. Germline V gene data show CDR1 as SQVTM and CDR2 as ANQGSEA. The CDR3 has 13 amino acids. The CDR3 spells CSAQGQGNTEAFF. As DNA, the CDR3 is TGCAGCGCACAAGGACAGGGGAACACTGAAGCTTTCTTT.

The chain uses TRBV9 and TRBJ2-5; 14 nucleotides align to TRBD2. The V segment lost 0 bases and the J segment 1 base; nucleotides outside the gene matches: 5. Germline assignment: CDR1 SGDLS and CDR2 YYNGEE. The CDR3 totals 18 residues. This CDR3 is CASSVGRTSGGIQETQYF. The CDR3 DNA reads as TGTGCCAGCAGCGTAGGACGGACTAGCGGGGGGATCCAAGAGACCCAGTACTTC. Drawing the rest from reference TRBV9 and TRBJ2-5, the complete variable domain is DSGVTQTPKHLITATGQRVTLRCSPRSGDLSVYWYQQSLDQGLQFLIQYYNGEERAKGNILERFSAQQFPDLHSELNLSSLELGDSALYFCASSVGRTSGGIQETQYFGPGTRLLVL.